The TCR beta chain described here comes from a study of cytomegalovirus exposure and HLA in healthy donors. Broader study findings: A later analysis found first-cohort TCR clusters tended to co-occur in the 90 to 150 validation repertoires. Many donors shared some public TCRs, even though most TCR sequences were rare.

This CDR3 has 13 amino acids. The germline CDR1 and CDR2 sequences are LNHDA and SQIVND (reference sequence). V lost 3 bases to trimming and J lost 2 bases, with 7 bases between them. The donors were members of the validation cohort, which comprised about 130 subjects and was separate from the first cohort of several hundred subjects. TCRdb's table, derived via immunoSEQ multiplex PCR, lists solely in-frame clones and lacks some. The sample has 98,000 or so clones; 90% to 97% are singletons. As regards this clone: Its antigen is undetermined.

This TCR was recovered from a woman aged 18-35 years in good health and CMV-seronegative. The chain combines TRBV19 with TRBJ1-1, with D hard to call. The sequenced material came from PBMCs. CDR3 loop: CASSMTTNTEAFF. The CDR3 DNA is TGTGCCAGTAGTATGACAACTAACACTGAAGCTTTCTTT.